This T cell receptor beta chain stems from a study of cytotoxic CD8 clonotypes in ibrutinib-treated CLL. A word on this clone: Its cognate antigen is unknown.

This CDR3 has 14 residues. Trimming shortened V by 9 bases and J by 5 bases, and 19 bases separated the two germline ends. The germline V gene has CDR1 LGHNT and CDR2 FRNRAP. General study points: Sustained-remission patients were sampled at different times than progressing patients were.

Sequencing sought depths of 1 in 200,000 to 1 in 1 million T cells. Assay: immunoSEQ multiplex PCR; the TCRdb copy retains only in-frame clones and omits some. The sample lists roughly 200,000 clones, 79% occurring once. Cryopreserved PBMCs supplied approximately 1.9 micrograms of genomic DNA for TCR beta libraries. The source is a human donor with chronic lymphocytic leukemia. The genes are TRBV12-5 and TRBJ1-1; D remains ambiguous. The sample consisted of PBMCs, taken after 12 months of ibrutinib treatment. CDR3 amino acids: CASSFPPKETEAFF. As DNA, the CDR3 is TGTGCTAGCTCTTTCCCACCCAAGGAGACTGAAGCTTTCTTT.